Detailed here is one TCR beta chain. These data are taken from a study of blood T cell repertoires in COVID-19. Overall study: Whether acute or convalescent, the COVID-19 samples came from the United States, Italy and Spain.

Sequencing was performed with immunoSEQ multiplex PCR; in TCRdb, only in-frame clones are kept and a portion is missing. The sample contains 250,000 to 350,000 clones, around 80% of which appear only once. Trimming removed 5 bases from V and 8 bases from J; junction bases left unmatched: 18. CDR1 is SGHNT and CDR2 is YYREEE in the germline V gene (reference sequence). The CDR3 extends over 16 amino acids. The rearrangement links TRBV5-4 to TRBJ2-5; 7 nucleotides line up with TRBD1. This receptor was obtained from a woman between 45 and 65 years old with acute or convalescent COVID-19. Sequenced: peripheral blood. CDR3 coding DNA: TGTGCCAGCAGGTTCGACCGGGACAGCCGGCCGGGAACCCAGTACTTC. The encoded protein is CASRFDRDSRPGTQYF.